This TCR beta chain came from a study of CD8+ T cells in alopecia areata. Findings of the study overall: Compared with mice, patients displayed less clear TCR sharing, possibly for HLA-related reasons. Greater clonality was observed in lesional scalp samples, especially alopecia totalis/universalis, versus normal scalp.

It was cDNA, reverse transcribed from extracted RNA, that served as the sequencing template. The method was immunoSEQ multiplex PCR; TCRdb's version includes in-frame clones alone and lacks a portion of them. Found here are 150,000 or so clones, approximately 50% of them singletons; the top ten hold over 5.5%. Samples from alopecia areata patients were lesional scalp punch biopsies and peripheral blood. Researchers picked out CD4+ and CD8+ T cells from PBMCs by sorting. The CDR3 spans 11 residues. Trimming removed 4 bases at V and 4 bases at J, with 7 bases between. From germline, CDR1 is SQVTM and CDR2 ANQGSEA. There are a few counts of this clone. What it binds is unknown.

This receptor was taken from a human donor with alopecia areata. Sequencing input: CD4+ T cells sorted from blood. This chain connects TRBV29-1 to TRBJ1-2, with D unresolved. This chain's CDR3 is CSVAQAYGYTF. The CDR3 DNA sequence: TGCAGCGTTGCTCAAGCCTATGGCTACACCTTC. Together with reference TRBV29-1 and TRBJ1-2, the CDR3 gives the full variable domain: SAVISQKPSRDICQRGTSLTIQCQVDSQVTMMFWYRQQPGQSLTLIATANQGSEATYESGFVIDKFPISRPNLTFSTLTVSNMSPEDSSIYLCSVAQAYGYTFGSGTRLTVV.